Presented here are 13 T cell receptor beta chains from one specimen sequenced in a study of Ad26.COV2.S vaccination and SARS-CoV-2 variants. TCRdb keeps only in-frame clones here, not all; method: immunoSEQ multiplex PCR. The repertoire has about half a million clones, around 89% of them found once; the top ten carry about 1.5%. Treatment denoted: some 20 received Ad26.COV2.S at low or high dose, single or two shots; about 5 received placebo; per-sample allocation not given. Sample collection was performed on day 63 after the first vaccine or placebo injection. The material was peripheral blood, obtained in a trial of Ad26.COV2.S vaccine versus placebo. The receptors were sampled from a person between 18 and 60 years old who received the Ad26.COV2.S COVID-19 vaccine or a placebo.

CDR3 coding DNA: TGTGCCACAACGGCGGCTAGCTCTGGGGCCAACGTCCTGACTTTC. Translated, it gives CATTAASSGANVLTF. This rearrangement joins TRBV28 to TRBJ2-6; D gene ambiguous. Germline loops: CDR1 MDHEN, CDR2 SYDVKM. This CDR3 has 15 residues. V dropped 10 bases and J dropped 0 bases, with 13 bases sitting between them.

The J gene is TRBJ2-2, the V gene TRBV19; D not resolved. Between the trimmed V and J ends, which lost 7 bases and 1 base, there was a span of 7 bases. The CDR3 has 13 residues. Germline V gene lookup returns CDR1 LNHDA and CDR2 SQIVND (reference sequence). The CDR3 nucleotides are TGTGCCAGTATCTCGCAGAACACCGGGGAGCTGTTTTTT. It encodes CASISQNTGELFF.

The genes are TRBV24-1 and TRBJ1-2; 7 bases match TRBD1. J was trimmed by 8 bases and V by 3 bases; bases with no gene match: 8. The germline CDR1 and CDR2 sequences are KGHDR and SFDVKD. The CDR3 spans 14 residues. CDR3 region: CATSDHRGTEGYTF. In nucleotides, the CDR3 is TGTGCCACCAGTGATCACAGGGGCACGGAGGGCTACACCTTC.

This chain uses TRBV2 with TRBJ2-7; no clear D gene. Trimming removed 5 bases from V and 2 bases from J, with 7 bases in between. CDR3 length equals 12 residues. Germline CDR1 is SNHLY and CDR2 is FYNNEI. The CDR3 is CASSQRTYEQYF. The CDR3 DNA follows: TGTGCCAGCAGTCAAAGGACCTACGAGCAGTACTTC.

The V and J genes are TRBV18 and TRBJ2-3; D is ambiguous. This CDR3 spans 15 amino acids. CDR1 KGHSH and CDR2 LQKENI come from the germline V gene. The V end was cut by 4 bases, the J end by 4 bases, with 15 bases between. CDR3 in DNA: TGTGCCAGCTCACTCACCCGCGCAGATGCAGATACGCAGTATTTT. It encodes CASSLTRADADTQYF.

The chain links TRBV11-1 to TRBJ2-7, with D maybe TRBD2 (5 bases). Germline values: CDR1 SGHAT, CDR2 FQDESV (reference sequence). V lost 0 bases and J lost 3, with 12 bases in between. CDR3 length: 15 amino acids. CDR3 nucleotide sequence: TGTGCCAGCAGCTTAGCGGCGGAGGTTTTCTACGAGCAGTACTTC. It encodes CASSLAAEVFYEQYF.

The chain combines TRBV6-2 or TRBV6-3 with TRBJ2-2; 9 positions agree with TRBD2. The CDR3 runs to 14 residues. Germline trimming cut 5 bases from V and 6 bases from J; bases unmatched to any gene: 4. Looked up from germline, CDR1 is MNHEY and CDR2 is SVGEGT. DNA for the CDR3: TGTGCCAGCAGTCCCGGGACTAGCCCCGGGGAGCTGTTTTTT. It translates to CASSPGTSPGELFF.

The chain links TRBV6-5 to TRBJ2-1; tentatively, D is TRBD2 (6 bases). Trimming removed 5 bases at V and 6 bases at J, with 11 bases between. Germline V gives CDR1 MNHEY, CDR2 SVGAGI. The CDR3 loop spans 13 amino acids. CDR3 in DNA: TGTGCCAGCAGTCGACTAGGTAGCAATGAGCAGTTCTTC. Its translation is CASSRLGSNEQFF.

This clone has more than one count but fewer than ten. CDR3 bases: TGTGCCAGCAGTTACTCGCAGGGTTCAGTAGAAGCTTTCTTT. It is translated as CASSYSQGSVEAFF. The chain carries TRBV6-5 and TRBJ1-1; tentatively, D is TRBD1 (5 bases). This CDR3 region has 14 residues. Germline V gene lookup returns CDR1 MNHEY and CDR2 SVGAGI. The ends were cut back, 0 bases at V and 8 bases at J, with 13 bases in the middle.

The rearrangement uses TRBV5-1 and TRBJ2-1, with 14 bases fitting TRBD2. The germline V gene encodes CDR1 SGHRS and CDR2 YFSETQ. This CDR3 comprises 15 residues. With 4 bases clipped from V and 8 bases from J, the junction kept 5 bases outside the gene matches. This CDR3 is CASSPGLAGVDEQFF. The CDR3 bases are TGCGCCAGCAGCCCGGGACTAGCGGGAGTCGATGAGCAGTTCTTC.

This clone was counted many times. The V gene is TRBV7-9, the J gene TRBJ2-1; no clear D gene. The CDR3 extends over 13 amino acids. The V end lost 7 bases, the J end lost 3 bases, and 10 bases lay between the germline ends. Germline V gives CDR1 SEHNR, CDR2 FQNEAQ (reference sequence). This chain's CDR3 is CASTVQSYNEQFF. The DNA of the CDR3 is TGTGCCAGCACCGTACAAAGCTACAATGAGCAGTTCTTC.

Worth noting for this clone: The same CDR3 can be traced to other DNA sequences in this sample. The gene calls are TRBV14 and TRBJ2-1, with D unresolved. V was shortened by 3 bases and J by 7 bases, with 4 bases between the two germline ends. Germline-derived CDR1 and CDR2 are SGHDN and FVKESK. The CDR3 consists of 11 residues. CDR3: CASSQGNEQFF. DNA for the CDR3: TGTGCCAGCAGCCAGGGGAATGAGCAGTTCTTC.

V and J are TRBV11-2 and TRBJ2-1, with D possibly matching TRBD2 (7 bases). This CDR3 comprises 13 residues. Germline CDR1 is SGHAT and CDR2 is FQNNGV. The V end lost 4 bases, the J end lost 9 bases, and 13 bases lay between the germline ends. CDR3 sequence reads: CASSWRGHPEQFF. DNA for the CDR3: TGTGCCAGCAGCTGGCGGGGGCACCCTGAGCAGTTCTTC. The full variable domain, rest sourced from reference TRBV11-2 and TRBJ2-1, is EAGVAQSPRYKIIEKRQSVAFWCNPISGHATLYWYQQILGQGPKLLIQFQNNGVVDDSQLPKDRFSAERLKGVDSTLKIQPAKLEDSAVYLCASSWRGHPEQFFGPGTRLTVL.